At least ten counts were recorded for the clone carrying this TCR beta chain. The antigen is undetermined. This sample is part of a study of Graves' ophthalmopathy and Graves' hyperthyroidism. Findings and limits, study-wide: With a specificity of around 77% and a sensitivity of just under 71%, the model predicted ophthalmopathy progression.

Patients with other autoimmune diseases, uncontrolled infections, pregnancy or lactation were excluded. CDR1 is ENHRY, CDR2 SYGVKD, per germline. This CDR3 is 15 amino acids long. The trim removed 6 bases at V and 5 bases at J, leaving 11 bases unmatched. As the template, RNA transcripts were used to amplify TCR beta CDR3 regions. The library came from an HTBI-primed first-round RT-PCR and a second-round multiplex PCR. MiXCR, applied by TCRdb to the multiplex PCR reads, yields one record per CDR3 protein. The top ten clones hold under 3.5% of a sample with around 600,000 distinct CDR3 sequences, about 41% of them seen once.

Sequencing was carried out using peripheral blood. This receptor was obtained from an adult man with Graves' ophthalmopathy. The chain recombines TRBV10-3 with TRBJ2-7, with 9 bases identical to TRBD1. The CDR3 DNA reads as TGTGCCATCAGGGGGGAGGGACAGGGTATCGACGAGCAGTACTTC. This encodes CAIRGEGQGIDEQYF.